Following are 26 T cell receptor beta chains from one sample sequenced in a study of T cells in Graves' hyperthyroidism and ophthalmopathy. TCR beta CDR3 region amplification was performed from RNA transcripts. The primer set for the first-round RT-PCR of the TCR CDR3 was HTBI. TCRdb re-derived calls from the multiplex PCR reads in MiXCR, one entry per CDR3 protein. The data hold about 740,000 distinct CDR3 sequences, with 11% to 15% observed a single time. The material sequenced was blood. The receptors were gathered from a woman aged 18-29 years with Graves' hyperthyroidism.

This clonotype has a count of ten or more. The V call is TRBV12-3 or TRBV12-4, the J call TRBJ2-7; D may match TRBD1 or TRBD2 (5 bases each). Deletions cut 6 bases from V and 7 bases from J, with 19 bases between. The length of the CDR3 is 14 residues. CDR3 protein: CASRPGRGAGEQYF. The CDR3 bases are TGTGCCAGCAGACCCGGACGAGGGGCAGGGGAGCAGTACTTC.

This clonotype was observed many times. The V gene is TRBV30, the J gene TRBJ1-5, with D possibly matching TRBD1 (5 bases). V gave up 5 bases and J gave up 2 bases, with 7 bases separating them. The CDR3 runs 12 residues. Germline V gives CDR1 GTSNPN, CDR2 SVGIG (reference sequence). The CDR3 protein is CAWGGGNQPQHF. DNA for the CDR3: TGTGCCTGGGGGGGGGGCAATCAGCCCCAGCATTTT.

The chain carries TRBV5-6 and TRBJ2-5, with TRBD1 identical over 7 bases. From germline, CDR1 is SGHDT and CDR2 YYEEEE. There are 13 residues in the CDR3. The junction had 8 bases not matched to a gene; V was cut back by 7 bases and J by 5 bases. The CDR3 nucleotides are TGTGCCAGCTCGGACAGGTTGGCGGAGACCCAGTACTTC. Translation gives CASSDRLAETQYF.

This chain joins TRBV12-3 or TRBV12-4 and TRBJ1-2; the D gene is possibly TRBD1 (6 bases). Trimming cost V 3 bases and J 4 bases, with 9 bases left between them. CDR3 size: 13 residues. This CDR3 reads CASSFATGYGYTF. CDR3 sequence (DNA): TGTGCCAGCAGTTTCGCGACAGGCTATGGCTACACCTTC.

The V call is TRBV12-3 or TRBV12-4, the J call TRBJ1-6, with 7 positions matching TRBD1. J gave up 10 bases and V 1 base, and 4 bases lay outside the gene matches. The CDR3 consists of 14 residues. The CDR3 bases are TGTGCCAGCAGTTTAGTACAGGGGCCGTCACCCCTCCACTTT. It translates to CASSLVQGPSPLHF.

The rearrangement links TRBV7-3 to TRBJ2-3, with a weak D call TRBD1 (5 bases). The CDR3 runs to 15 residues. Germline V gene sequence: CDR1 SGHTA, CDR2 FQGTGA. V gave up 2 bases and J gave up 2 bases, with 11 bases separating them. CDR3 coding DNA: TGTGCCAGCAGCTTATCACAGGCCCTCACAGATACGCAGTATTTT. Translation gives CASSLSQALTDTQYF.

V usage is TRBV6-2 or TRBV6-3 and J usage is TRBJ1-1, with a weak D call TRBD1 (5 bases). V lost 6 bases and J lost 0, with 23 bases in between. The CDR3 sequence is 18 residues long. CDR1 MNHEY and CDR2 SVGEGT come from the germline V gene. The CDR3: CASRTGWAGYPMNTEAFF. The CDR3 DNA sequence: TGTGCCAGCAGAACGGGTTGGGCAGGGTATCCCATGAACACTGAAGCTTTCTTT.

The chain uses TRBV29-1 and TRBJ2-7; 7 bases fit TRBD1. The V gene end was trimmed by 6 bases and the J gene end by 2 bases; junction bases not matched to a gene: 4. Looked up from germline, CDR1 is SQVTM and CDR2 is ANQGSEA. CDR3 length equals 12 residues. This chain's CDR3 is CSVKTGPYEQYF. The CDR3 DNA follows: TGCAGCGTGAAGACAGGGCCCTACGAGCAGTACTTC.

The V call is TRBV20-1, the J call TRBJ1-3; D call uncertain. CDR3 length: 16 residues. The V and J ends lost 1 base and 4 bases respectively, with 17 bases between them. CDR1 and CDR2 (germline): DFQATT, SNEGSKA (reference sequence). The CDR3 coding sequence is TGCAGTGCTAGAGGGGTTTTTCGCAGCGGCGGAAACACCATATATTTT. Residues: CSARGVFRSGGNTIYF.

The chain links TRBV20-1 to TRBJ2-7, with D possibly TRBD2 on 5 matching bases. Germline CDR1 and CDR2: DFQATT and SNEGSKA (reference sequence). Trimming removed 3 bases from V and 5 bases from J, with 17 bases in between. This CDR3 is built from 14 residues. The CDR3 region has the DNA TGCAGTGCTAGCGTCCCTCTCCCCGGGAACGAGCAGTACTTC. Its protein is CSASVPLPGNEQYF.

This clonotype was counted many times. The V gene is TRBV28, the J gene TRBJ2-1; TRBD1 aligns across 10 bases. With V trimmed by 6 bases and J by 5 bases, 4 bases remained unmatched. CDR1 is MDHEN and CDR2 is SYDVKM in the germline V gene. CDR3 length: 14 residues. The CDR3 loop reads CASRGTGENNEQFF. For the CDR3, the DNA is TGTGCCAGCAGGGGGACAGGGGAGAACAATGAGCAGTTCTTC.

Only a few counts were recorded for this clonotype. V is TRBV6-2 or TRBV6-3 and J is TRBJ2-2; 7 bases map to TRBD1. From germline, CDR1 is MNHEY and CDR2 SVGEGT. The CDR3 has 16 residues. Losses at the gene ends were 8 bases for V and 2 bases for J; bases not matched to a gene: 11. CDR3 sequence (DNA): TGTGCCAGCGTGGTGGCCGGGACAGATAACACCGGGGAGCTGTTTTTT. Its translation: CASVVAGTDNTGELFF.

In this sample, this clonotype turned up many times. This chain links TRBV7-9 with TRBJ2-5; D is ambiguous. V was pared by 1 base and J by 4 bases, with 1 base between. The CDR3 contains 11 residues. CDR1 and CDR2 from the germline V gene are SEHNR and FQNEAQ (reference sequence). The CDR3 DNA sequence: TGTGCCAGCAGCTTAGTAGAGACCCAGTACTTC. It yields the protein CASSLVETQYF.

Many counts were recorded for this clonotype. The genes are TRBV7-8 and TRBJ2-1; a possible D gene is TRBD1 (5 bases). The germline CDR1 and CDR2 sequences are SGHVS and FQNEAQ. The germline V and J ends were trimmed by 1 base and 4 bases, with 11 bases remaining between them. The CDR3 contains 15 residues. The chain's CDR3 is CASSLGGRQYNEQFF. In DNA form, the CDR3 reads TGTGCCAGCAGCTTAGGCGGCCGACAGTACAATGAGCAGTTCTTC.

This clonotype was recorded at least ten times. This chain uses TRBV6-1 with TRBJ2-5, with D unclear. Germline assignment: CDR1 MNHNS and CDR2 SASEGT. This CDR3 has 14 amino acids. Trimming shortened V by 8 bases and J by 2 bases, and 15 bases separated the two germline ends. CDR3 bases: TGTGCCAGCCACCCCCCGGGCGGACAAGAGACCCAGTACTTC. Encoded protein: CASHPPGGQETQYF.

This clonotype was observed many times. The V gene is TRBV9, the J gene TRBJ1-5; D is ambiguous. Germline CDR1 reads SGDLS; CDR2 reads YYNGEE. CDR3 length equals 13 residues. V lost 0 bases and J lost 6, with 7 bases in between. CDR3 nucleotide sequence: TGTGCCAGCAGCGTAGATCCAGCTCAGCCCCAGCATTTT. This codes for CASSVDPAQPQHF.

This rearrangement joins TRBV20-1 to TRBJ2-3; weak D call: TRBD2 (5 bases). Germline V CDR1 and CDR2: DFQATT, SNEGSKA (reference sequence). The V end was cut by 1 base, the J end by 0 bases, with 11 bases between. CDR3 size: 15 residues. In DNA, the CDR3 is TGCAGTGCTAGAGTTCCAGCGGCAAGCACAGATACGCAGTATTTT. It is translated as CSARVPAASTDTQYF.

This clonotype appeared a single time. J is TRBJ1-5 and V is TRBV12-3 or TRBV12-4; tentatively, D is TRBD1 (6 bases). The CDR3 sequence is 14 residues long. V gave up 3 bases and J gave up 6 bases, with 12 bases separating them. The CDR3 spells CASSFAGASQPQHF. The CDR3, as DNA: TGTGCCAGCAGTTTCGCGGGGGCTAGTCAGCCCCAGCATTTT.

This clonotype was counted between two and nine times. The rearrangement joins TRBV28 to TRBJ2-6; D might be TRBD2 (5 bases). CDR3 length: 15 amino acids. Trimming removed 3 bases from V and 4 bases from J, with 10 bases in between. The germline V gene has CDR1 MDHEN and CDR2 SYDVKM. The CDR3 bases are TGTGCCAGCAGTTTCGCGGGCGGAGGGGCCAACGTCCTGACTTTC. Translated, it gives CASSFAGGGANVLTF. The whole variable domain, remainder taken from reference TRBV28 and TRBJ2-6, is DVKVTQSSRYLVKRTGEKVFLECVQDMDHENMFWYRQDPGLGLRLIYFSYDVKMKEKGDIPEGYSVSREKKERFSLILESASTNQTSMYLCASSFAGGGANVLTFGAGSRLTVL.

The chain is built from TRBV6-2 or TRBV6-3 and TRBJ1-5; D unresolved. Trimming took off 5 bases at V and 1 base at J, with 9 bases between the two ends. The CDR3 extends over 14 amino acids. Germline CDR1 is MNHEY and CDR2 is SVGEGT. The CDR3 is CASSRGSSNQPQHF. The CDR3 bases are TGTGCCAGCAGTCGGGGATCGAGCAATCAGCCCCAGCATTTT.

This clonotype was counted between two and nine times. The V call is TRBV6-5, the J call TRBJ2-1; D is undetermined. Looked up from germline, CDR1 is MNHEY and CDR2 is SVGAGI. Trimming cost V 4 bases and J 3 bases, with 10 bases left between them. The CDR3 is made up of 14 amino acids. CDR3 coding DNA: TGTGCCAGCAGTTTCATCCAGGACTACAATGAGCAGTTCTTC. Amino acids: CASSFIQDYNEQFF.

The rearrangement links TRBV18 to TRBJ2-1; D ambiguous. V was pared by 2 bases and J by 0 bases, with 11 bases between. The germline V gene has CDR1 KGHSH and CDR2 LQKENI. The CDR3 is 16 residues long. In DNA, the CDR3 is TGTGCCAGCTCACCATTAGCCCCCTCCTCCTACAATGAGCAGTTCTTC. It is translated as CASSPLAPSSYNEQFF. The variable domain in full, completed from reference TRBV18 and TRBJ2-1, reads NAGVMQNPRHLVRRRGQEARLRCSPMKGHSHVYWYRQLPEEGLKFMVYLQKENIIDESGMPKERFSAEFPKEGPSILRIQQVVRGDSAAYFCASSPLAPSSYNEQFFGPGTRLTVL.

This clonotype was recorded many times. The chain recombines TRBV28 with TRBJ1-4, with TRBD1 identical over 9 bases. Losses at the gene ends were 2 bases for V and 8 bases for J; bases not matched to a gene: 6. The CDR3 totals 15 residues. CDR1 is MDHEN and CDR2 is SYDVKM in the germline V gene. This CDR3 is CASSLVDGTGEKLFF. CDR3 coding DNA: TGTGCCAGCAGTTTAGTAGACGGGACAGGGGAAAAACTGTTTTTT.

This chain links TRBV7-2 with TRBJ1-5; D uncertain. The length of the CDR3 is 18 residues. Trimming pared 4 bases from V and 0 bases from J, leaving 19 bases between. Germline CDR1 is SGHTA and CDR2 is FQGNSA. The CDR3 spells CASSSPLGPFTSNQPQHF. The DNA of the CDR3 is TGTGCCAGCAGCTCCCCTCTTGGCCCCTTCACTAGCAATCAGCCCCAGCATTTT.

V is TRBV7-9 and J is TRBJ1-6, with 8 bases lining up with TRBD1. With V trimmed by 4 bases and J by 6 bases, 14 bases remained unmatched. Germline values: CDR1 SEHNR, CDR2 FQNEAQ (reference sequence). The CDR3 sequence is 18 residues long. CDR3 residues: CASSSHRPGDRINSPLHF. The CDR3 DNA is TGTGCCAGCAGCTCACACAGGCCGGGGGACAGGATTAATTCACCCCTCCACTTT.

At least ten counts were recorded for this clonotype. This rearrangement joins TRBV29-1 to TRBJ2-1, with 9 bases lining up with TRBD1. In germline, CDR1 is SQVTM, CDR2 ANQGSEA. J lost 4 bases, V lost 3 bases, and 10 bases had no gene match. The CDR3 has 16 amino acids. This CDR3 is CSVDVYQDRGYNEQFF. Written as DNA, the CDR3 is TGCAGCGTTGATGTGTATCAGGACAGGGGTTACAATGAGCAGTTCTTC.